The T cell receptor (beta chain) described here comes from a study of cytomegalovirus exposure and HLA in healthy donors. The germline V and J ends were trimmed by 5 bases and 6 bases, with 7 bases remaining between them. The CDR3 totals 11 residues. Germline V gene sequence: CDR1 MNHEY, CDR2 SVGAGI. 13 Jbeta primers and 60 Vbeta primers were used for the PCR. Measured with immunoSEQ multiplex PCR; TCRdb has only the in-frame clones, and not every one. The sample has some 85,000 clones, roughly 80% seen once; the top ten hold roughly 4.2%. The J gene is TRBJ1-1, the V gene TRBV6-5, with unresolved D. The sequenced sample consisted of PBMCs. This receptor was identified in a woman aged 40-49 years in good health and CMV-seropositive. CDR3 sequence reads: CASSTFPEAFF. For the CDR3, the DNA is TGTGCCAGCAGTACTTTCCCTGAAGCTTTCTTT.